The sequence of this T cell receptor (beta chain) was determined in a study of naive and memory T cell subsets. An equimolar mix of two oligonucleotides served as the beta constant-region primer for TRBC1 and TRBC2. Ligated cDNA was amplified by four rounds of PCR with nested alpha and beta constant-region primers and SP2. TCRdb re-analysed the UMI-ligation and nested PCR reads in MiXCR, keeping a single row per CDR3 protein. The sample yields 95,000 to 150,000 distinct CDR3 sequences, around 35% seen once. V lost 0 bases to trimming and J lost 0 bases, with 9 bases between them. The CDR3 extends over 16 amino acids. Looked up from germline, CDR1 is LGHNA and CDR2 is YSLEER.

This receptor was identified in a human donor in good health. Specimen: central memory CD4+ T cells from blood. The chain joins TRBV4-3 to TRBJ1-3; D is perhaps TRBD1 (5 bases). CDR3 sequence (DNA): TGCGCCAGCAGCCAAGATACGCAGGGCTCTGGAAACACCATATATTTT. Translated: CASSQDTQGSGNTIYF.